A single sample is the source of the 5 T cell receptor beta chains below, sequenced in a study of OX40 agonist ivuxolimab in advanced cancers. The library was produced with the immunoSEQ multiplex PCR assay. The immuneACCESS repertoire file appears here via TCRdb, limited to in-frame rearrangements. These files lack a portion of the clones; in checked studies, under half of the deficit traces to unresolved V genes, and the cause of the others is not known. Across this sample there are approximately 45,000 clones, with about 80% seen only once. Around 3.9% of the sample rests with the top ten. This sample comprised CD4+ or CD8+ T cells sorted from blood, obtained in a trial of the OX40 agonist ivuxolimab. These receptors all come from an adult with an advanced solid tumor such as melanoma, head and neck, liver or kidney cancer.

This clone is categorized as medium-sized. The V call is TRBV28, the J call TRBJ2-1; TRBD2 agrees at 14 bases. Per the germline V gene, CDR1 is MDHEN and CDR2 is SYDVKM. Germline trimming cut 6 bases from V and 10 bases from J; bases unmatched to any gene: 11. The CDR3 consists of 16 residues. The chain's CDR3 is CASSAPGLAGASEQFF. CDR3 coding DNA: TGTGCCAGCAGCGCCCCGGGACTAGCGGGAGCATCCGAGCAGTTCTTC.

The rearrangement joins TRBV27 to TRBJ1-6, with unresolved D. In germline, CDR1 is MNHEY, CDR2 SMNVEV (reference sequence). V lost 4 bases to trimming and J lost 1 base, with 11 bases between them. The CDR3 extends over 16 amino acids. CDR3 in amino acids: CASSYQWKSYNSPLHF. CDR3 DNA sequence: TGTGCCAGCAGTTATCAGTGGAAATCCTATAATTCACCCCTCCACTTT.

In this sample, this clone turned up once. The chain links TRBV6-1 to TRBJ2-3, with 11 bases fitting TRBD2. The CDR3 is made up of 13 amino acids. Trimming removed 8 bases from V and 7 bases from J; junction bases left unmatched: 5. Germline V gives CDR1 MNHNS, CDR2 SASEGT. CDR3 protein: CASLLAGGHTQYF. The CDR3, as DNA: TGTGCCAGCCTCCTAGCGGGGGGACATACGCAGTATTTT.

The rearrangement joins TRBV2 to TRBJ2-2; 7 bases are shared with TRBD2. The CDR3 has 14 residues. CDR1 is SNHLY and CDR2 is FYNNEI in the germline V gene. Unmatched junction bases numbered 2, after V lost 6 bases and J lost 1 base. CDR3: CASRGGRNTGELFF. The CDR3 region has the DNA TGTGCCAGCAGGGGCGGGAGGAACACCGGGGAGCTGTTTTTT.

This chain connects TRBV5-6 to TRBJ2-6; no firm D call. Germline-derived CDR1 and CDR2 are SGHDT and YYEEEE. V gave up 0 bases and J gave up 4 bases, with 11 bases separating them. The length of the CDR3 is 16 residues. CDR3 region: CASSLVKVGGANVLTF. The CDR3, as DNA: TGTGCCAGCAGCTTGGTTAAGGTGGGAGGGGCCAACGTCCTGACTTTC.